A single sample gave rise to the 5 T cell receptor beta chains below, sequenced in a study of blood T cells in healthy people across ages. PCR was performed a second time for about 6 to 12 cycles using a sample-barcoded 5' primer and a J-beta primer mix. TCRdb ran MiXCR on the 5' RACE reads and lists one entry per CDR3 protein. The sample lists 650,000 to 800,000 distinct CDR3 sequences, more than 40% occurring once. The sequenced sample was blood. The receptors come from a man aged 60-69 years in good health.

This clonotype was recorded many times. V is TRBV18 and J is TRBJ2-5, with D perhaps TRBD2 (5 bases). CDR1 is KGHSH and CDR2 is LQKENI in the germline V gene. This CDR3 spans 15 amino acids. Trimming stripped 3 bases from V and 3 bases from J, with 14 bases between. The CDR3: CASSPPDRGKETQYF. Here the CDR3 DNA reads TGTGCCAGCTCACCCCCGGACCGGGGTAAAGAGACCCAGTACTTC.

This chain links TRBV2 with TRBJ1-1; D is ambiguous. CDR1 and CDR2 from the germline V gene are SNHLY and FYNNEI. Trimming stripped 4 bases from V and 2 bases from J, with 11 bases between. This CDR3 contains 14 residues. CDR3 in DNA: TGTGCCAGCAGTGGAAGGTGGGGAAACACTGAAGCTTTCTTT. This translates into CASSGRWGNTEAFF.

The chain links TRBV6-1 to TRBJ1-6; 11 nucleotides agree with TRBD1. The germline V gene has CDR1 MNHNS and CDR2 SASEGT. The trim removed 10 bases at V and 8 bases at J, leaving 13 bases unmatched. This CDR3 is built from 16 residues. The CDR3 coding sequence is TGTGCCACTACGCCCTTGGACAGGGGGCCATATTCACCCCTCCACTTT. Amino acid sequence: CATTPLDRGPYSPLHF.

This clonotype was counted between two and nine times. This chain connects TRBV7-2 to TRBJ1-2; D is undetermined. The germline gives CDR1 SGHTA, CDR2 FQGNSA. The CDR3 has 13 amino acids. Trimming stripped 1 base from V and 6 bases from J, with 9 bases between. DNA of the CDR3: TGTGCCAGCAGCTTAGGTTTGGCTGATGGCTACACCTTC. It translates to CASSLGLADGYTF.

The chain carries TRBV14 and TRBJ2-7; D possibly corresponds to TRBD2 (5 bases). The germline gives CDR1 SGHDN, CDR2 FVKESK. CDR3 length equals 14 residues. The V and J ends lost 2 bases and 0 bases respectively, with 8 bases between them. Here the CDR3 reads CASSQTADSYEQYF. Written as DNA, the CDR3 is TGTGCCAGCAGCCAAACAGCGGACTCCTACGAGCAGTACTTC.